This paragraph covers one T cell receptor beta chain sequence. What it recognizes is unknown. Unique molecular identifiers tagged the TCR beta cDNA libraries. MiXCR, applied by TCRdb to the PCR reads, yields one record per CDR3 protein. The data show 150,000 to 200,000 distinct CDR3 sequences, about 37% seen once. This entry comes from a study of post-analysis software for immune sequencing data. In the study overall: Relapsing-remitting, secondary progressive and progressive-relapsing forms made up the multiple sclerosis disease courses.

Study findings and constraints: Under the F measure, samples that were prepared in one batch clustered strongly together.

This sequence originates from a girl between 5 and 17 years old with multiple sclerosis. Sequencing was performed on blood, taken after autologous hematopoietic stem cell transplantation.

CDR3: CASSLGGRRNNEQFF. The CDR3 region has the DNA TGTGCCAGCAGTTTGGGGGGTCGGAGAAACAATGAGCAGTTCTTC. The chain uses TRBV28 and TRBJ2-1; possible D gene TRBD2, 6 bases. V was cut by 3 bases and J by 5 bases, with 14 bases left in between. The CDR3 is 15 amino acids. Germline CDR1 reads MDHEN; CDR2 reads SYDVKM.